This T cell receptor (beta chain) emerged from a study of T cell changes during pregnancy in multiple sclerosis. This clone is a singleton in its sample. V was pared by 3 bases and J by 1 base, with 11 bases between. CDR3 length: 15 amino acids. In germline, CDR1 is WNHNN, CDR2 SYGVQD (reference sequence). Only in-frame clones appear in the TCRdb table, and some are missing; sequencing was by immunoSEQ multiplex PCR. The sample holds roughly 60,000 clones, 90% seen once. The receptor comes from a female donor in good health, enrolled as a control in a pregnancy study. Source: peripheral blood, taken in the second trimester of pregnancy. The V gene is TRBV10-1, the J gene TRBJ2-3, with D maybe TRBD2 (5 bases). The CDR3 loop reads CASSDFAGGTDTQYF. The CDR3, as DNA: TGCGCCAGCAGTGACTTTGCCGGGGGCACAGATACGCAGTATTTT.